This T cell receptor beta chain comes out of a study of cytomegalovirus exposure and HLA in healthy donors. Note on this clone: Its target is unknown.

Using immunoSEQ multiplex PCR, the repertoire was profiled, and TCRdb retains in-frame clones only, with some absent. Of about 97,000 clones listed, about 95% are singletons. General study points: Accounts indicate the classifier identified cytomegalovirus status with strong specificity and sensitivity. Rare TCR sequences dominated, though some public TCRs recurred in many donors. A few chains linked to CMV were shown in vitro to be specific for CMV antigens.

The origin of this receptor is a woman in her late teens or twenties in good health and CMV-seronegative. What was sequenced was PBMCs.

The CDR3 spells CASRDLRGRRETQYF. CDR3 DNA: TGTGCCAGCAGGGACCTCAGGGGGCGTCGGGAGACCCAGTACTTC. The gene calls are TRBV6-6 and TRBJ2-5, with 8 positions matching TRBD1. The germline CDR1 and CDR2 sequences are MNHNY and SVGAGI (reference sequence). Trimming removed 6 bases from V and 5 bases from J; junction bases left unmatched: 11. CDR3 length: 15 amino acids.